A single sample gave rise to the 29 T cell receptor beta chains below, sequenced in a study of Graves' ophthalmopathy and Graves' hyperthyroidism. Amplification from RNA transcripts yielded the TCR beta CDR3 regions. RT-PCR with HTBI primers came first, then second-round multiplex PCR. TCRdb processed the multiplex PCR reads anew with MiXCR; each CDR3 protein has one entry. The sample comprises about 620,000 distinct CDR3 sequences, about a fifth of which are singletons, and approximately 7.7% rests with the top ten. Material for sequencing was peripheral blood. The origin of the receptors is a woman younger than 35 with stable Graves' hyperthyroidism. Some clones in this sample may be carry-over from other donors' samples.

This clonotype has ten or more counts. V and J are TRBV20-1 and TRBJ1-2; D is unresolved. Germline CDR1 DFQATT, CDR2 SNEGSKA (reference sequence). This CDR3 is built from 15 residues. V was trimmed by 0 bases and J by 9 bases, leaving 20 bases between them. CDR3 bases: TGCAGTGCTAGAGATCGTAGCGGGAGTGGATATAGCTACACCTTC. This encodes CSARDRSGSGYSYTF.

This clonotype was seen ten or more times. The J gene is TRBJ2-7, the V gene TRBV18, with TRBD1 as a possible D gene (6 bases). V was trimmed by 0 bases and J by 0 bases, leaving 15 bases between them. This CDR3 has 17 residues. Per the germline V gene, CDR1 is KGHSH and CDR2 is LQKENI. The CDR3 region is CASSPPGTSYFSYEQYF. The CDR3 coding sequence is TGTGCCAGCTCACCACCGGGGACATCCTACTTCTCCTACGAGCAGTACTTC.

The rearrangement links TRBV5-1 to TRBJ2-1; 7 nucleotides match TRBD1. The CDR3 sequence is 16 residues long. CDR1 is SGHRS, CDR2 YFSETQ, per germline. V dropped 4 bases and J dropped 7; count of bases not matched to a gene: 14. The CDR3 DNA sequence: TGCGCCAGCAGCCCCATGACAGGGAGTAGTAGGAATGAGCAGTTCTTC. Its translation: CASSPMTGSSRNEQFF.

This clonotype showed up many times. The chain carries TRBV28 and TRBJ1-1; D is possibly TRBD1 (5 bases). The V end lost 4 bases, the J end lost 4 bases, and 13 bases lay between the germline ends. The germline gives CDR1 MDHEN, CDR2 SYDVKM. This CDR3 has 14 amino acids. CDR3 sequence (DNA): TGTGCCAGCAGTTATCAGGGCGTGAGCACTGAAGCTTTCTTT. Encoded protein: CASSYQGVSTEAFF.

This clonotype was counted many times. The chain's CDR3 is CATSDPGAGQPQHF. CDR3 nucleotide sequence: TGTGCCACCAGTGACCCAGGGGCGGGTCAGCCCCAGCATTTT. The J gene is TRBJ1-5, the V gene TRBV24-1, with a tentative D call TRBD1 (6 bases). This CDR3 has 14 residues. Trimming pared 4 bases from V and 6 bases from J, leaving 12 bases between. CDR1 KGHDR and CDR2 SFDVKD come from the germline V gene.

The chain combines TRBV5-6 with TRBJ1-1, with 10 bases identical to TRBD1. The germline V gene encodes CDR1 SGHDT and CDR2 YYEEEE. CDR3 length: 15 residues. V shed 7 bases, J shed 1 base, and the junction held 7 bases outside the gene matches. The CDR3 region has the DNA TGTGCCAGCCTTTGGGGACAGGGGACGAACACTGAAGCTTTCTTT. Protein product: CASLWGQGTNTEAFF. The full variable domain, in which reference TRBV5-6 and TRBJ1-1 provide the parts outside the CDR3, is DAGVTQSPTHLIKTRGQQVTLRCSPKSGHDTVSWYQQALGQGPQFIFQYYEEEERQRGNFPDRFSGHQFPNYSSELNVNALLLGDSALYLCASLWGQGTNTEAFFGQGTRLTVV.

In its sample, this clonotype was seen a few times. This rearrangement joins TRBV18 to TRBJ1-5; D may be TRBD1 (5 bases). Looked up from germline, CDR1 is KGHSH and CDR2 is LQKENI. Trimming cost V 6 bases and J 7 bases, with 16 bases left between them. There are 14 residues in the CDR3. CDR3 sequence: CASSIGPGSQPQHF. The DNA of the CDR3 is TGTGCCAGCTCCATCGGTCCAGGGAGCCAGCCCCAGCATTTT.

The rearrangement links TRBV12-5 to TRBJ2-5; the match to TRBD1 covers 9 bases. Trimming removed 7 bases from V and 5 bases from J; junction bases left unmatched: 11. This CDR3 has 15 amino acids. The germline gives CDR1 LGHNT, CDR2 FRNRAP. Here the CDR3 DNA reads TGTGCTAGTGCCGCTACAGGGGGCGCGGGGGAGACCCAGTACTTC. Protein product: CASAATGGAGETQYF. The full variable domain, in which reference TRBV12-5 and TRBJ2-5 provide the parts outside the CDR3, is DARVTQTPRHKVTEMGQEVTMRCQPILGHNTVFWYRQTMMQGLELLAYFRNRAPLDDSGMPKDRFSAEMPDATLATLKIQPSEPRDSAVYFCASAATGGAGETQYFGPGTRLLVL.

The chain joins TRBV28 to TRBJ1-1; no clear D gene. There are 15 residues in the CDR3. V lost 4 bases, J lost 4 bases, and 16 bases lay in between. Germline CDR1 is MDHEN and CDR2 is SYDVKM. The CDR3 loop is CASSSLVGRGTEAFF. CDR3 coding DNA: TGTGCCAGCAGTTCCCTAGTCGGGCGGGGCACTGAAGCTTTCTTT.

The chain uses TRBV7-2 and TRBJ2-7; 9 bases match TRBD2. CDR3 length equals 15 residues. J was trimmed by 4 bases and V by 5 bases; bases with no gene match: 9. Germline V lookup: CDR1 SGHTA, CDR2 FQGNSA. CDR3: CASSVSGSAGYEQYF. CDR3 sequence (DNA): TGTGCCAGCAGCGTTAGCGGGAGCGCTGGGTACGAGCAGTACTTC.

This clonotype came up a few times. The CDR3 DNA follows: TGTGCCAGCAGCCAAGGGGGGGCGCTTGGTAACTATGGCTACACCTTC. Its protein is CASSQGGALGNYGYTF. The chain employs TRBV4-2 and TRBJ1-2; TRBD1 might be the D (6 bases). CDR1 is LGHNA, CDR2 YNFKEQ, per germline. The germline V and J ends were trimmed by 1 base and 1 base, with 13 bases remaining between them. The CDR3 is made up of 16 amino acids.

The sample holds many counts of this clonotype. The CDR3 nucleotides are TGTGCCAGCAGTGGCTTGTCACCTCGGGACGAGCAGTACTTC. This codes for CASSGLSPRDEQYF. This chain connects TRBV2 to TRBJ2-7; D gene ambiguous. Germline assignment: CDR1 SNHLY and CDR2 FYNNEI. V lost 4 bases and J lost 5, with 15 bases in between. CDR3 length: 14 residues.

In this sample, this clonotype turned up many times. The chain couples TRBV12-3 or TRBV12-4 to TRBJ1-2; TRBD1 might be the D (5 bases). The length of the CDR3 is 13 residues. Trimming took off 7 bases at V and 8 bases at J, with 17 bases between the two ends. The CDR3 region is CASITGGGDGYTF. CDR3 sequence (DNA): TGTGCCAGCATCACAGGAGGTGGTGACGGCTACACCTTC.

This clonotype has more than one count but fewer than ten. This clone may be a read error of a much larger clone one base away. The chain carries TRBV4-3 and TRBJ1-6; D not resolved. The CDR3 length is 15 residues. Germline lookup yields CDR1 LGHNA and CDR2 YSLEER. The CDR3 sequence is CASSQDPQRNSHLHF. The CDR3 DNA is TGCGCCAGCAGCCAAGATCCACAGCGAAATTCACACCTCCACTTT.

This clonotype appeared many times. V usage is TRBV19 and J usage is TRBJ2-7; D gene uncertain. This CDR3 is 14 amino acids long. The V end lost 6 bases, the J end lost 4 bases, and 16 bases lay between the germline ends. The germline CDR1 and CDR2 sequences are LNHDA and SQIVND (reference sequence). The CDR3 DNA is TGTGCCAGTAGGACCGATTATCTTTCGTACGAGCAGTACTTC. Its protein product is CASRTDYLSYEQYF.

This clonotype was detected ten times or more. The V call is TRBV4-1, the J call TRBJ1-5; D gene uncertain. Between the trimmed V and J ends, which lost 2 bases and 6 bases, there was a span of 8 bases. Per the germline V gene, CDR1 is MGHRA and CDR2 is YSYEKL. This CDR3 spans 13 amino acids. The CDR3: CASSQWAFQPQHF. CDR3 coding DNA: TGCGCCAGCAGCCAATGGGCGTTTCAGCCCCAGCATTTT.

This clonotype was detected many times. This chain links TRBV6-2 or TRBV6-3 with TRBJ2-7; TRBD1 might be the D (6 bases). V lost 2 bases and J 2 bases, leaving 13 bases between the germline ends. The CDR3 contains 15 residues. Per the germline V gene, CDR1 is MNHEY and CDR2 is SVGEGT. CDR3 sequence reads: CASSYVGAQTYEQYF. The CDR3 coding sequence is TGTGCCAGCAGTTACGTGGGGGCACAGACCTACGAGCAGTACTTC.

V is TRBV2 and J is TRBJ2-7; the D is unclear. Germline CDR1 and CDR2: SNHLY and FYNNEI. The CDR3 is made up of 11 amino acids. V was cut by 7 bases and J by 4 bases, with 8 bases left in between. DNA of the CDR3: TGTGCCAGCACCCGTCAGTACGAGCAGTACTTC. Translated: CASTRQYEQYF. Looking up the rest from reference TRBV2 and TRBJ2-7 gives the full variable domain: EPEVTQTPSHQVTQMGQEVILRCVPISNHLYFYWYRQILGQKVEFLVSFYNNEISEKSEIFDDQFSVERPDGSNFTLKIRSTKLEDSAMYFCASTRQYEQYFGPGTRLTVT.

This clonotype has at least ten counts. The genes are TRBV10-3 and TRBJ2-7; 9 bases map to TRBD2. V was clipped by 6 bases and J by 0 bases; unmatched bases: 15. The CDR3 totals 18 residues. Germline assignment: CDR1 ENHRY and CDR2 SYGVKD. In nucleotides, the CDR3 is TGTGCCATCAGCGATCCCTCTCGACTAGCGGTGAGCTCCTACGAGCAGTACTTC. Protein sequence: CAISDPSRLAVSSYEQYF.

In DNA form, the CDR3 reads TGCAGTGCTGGGACGGTTCGGCATCCAAATTCACCCCTCCACTTT. This encodes CSAGTVRHPNSPLHF. The V call is TRBV20-1, the J call TRBJ1-6, with D maybe TRBD1 (5 bases). Trimming took 5 bases from V and 7 from J, leaving 18 bases between them. CDR3 length: 15 amino acids. Germline values: CDR1 DFQATT, CDR2 SNEGSKA (reference sequence).

The chain is built from TRBV7-2 and TRBJ2-5; 13 bases align to TRBD2. Per germline, CDR1 SGHTA and CDR2 FQGNSA. The J segment lost 1 base and the V segment lost 0 bases, leaving 2 bases of the junction unmatched. This CDR3 spans 17 amino acids. The CDR3 spells CASSLARTSGGQETQYF. The CDR3 DNA follows: TGTGCCAGCAGCTTAGCCAGGACTAGCGGGGGCCAAGAGACCCAGTACTTC.

This clonotype has ten or more counts. The V gene is TRBV28, the J gene TRBJ1-2; the D gene is possibly TRBD1 (5 bases). CDR1 MDHEN and CDR2 SYDVKM come from the germline V gene. The CDR3 spans 13 residues. The V end lost 3 bases, the J end lost 6 bases, and 11 bases lay between the germline ends. DNA of the CDR3: TGTGCCAGCAGTTTTACGGGGACGGATGGCTACACCTTC. Its protein product is CASSFTGTDGYTF.

This clonotype was counted only a few times. V is TRBV4-1 and J is TRBJ2-7, with D hard to call. The CDR3 is made up of 15 amino acids. Between the trimmed V and J ends, which lost 4 bases and 0 bases, there was a span of 13 bases. Germline V gene lookup returns CDR1 MGHRA and CDR2 YSYEKL. The CDR3 nucleotides read TGCGCCAGCAGCCCCCTACCGGTGGGCTCCTACGAGCAGTACTTC. The encoded protein is CASSPLPVGSYEQYF.

V and J are TRBV20-1 and TRBJ2-5, with D possibly matching TRBD2 (6 bases). This CDR3 comprises 15 residues. Trimming took 5 bases from V and 1 from J, leaving 17 bases between them. The germline V gene has CDR1 DFQATT and CDR2 SNEGSKA (reference sequence). CDR3 coding DNA: TGCAGTGCTGAGCGGGCAGGGCCTCTCCAAGAGACCCAGTACTTC. This encodes CSAERAGPLQETQYF.

V is TRBV28 and J is TRBJ1-2; D may be TRBD1 (6 bases). CDR3 length: 12 residues. The germline V gene has CDR1 MDHEN and CDR2 SYDVKM. The V gene lost 6 bases and the J gene lost 6 bases, with 11 bases spanning the gap. Here the CDR3 DNA reads TGTGCCAGCAGAGACAGGTCTCATGGCTACACCTTC. It yields the protein CASRDRSHGYTF.

The chain employs TRBV3-1 and TRBJ1-5, with no clear D. Germline CDR1 is LGHDT and CDR2 is YNNKEL (reference sequence). The CDR3 has 14 residues. Trimming removed 1 base from V and 5 bases from J, with 9 bases in between. In DNA form, the CDR3 reads TGTGCCAGCAGCCAAGCCCACAGTGATCAGCCCCAGCATTTT. Residues: CASSQAHSDQPQHF.

V usage is TRBV6-5 and J usage is TRBJ2-7, with TRBD1 identical over 10 bases. J was trimmed by 5 bases and V by 0 bases; bases with no gene match: 1. Germline lookup yields CDR1 MNHEY and CDR2 SVGAGI. This CDR3 is 14 amino acids long. The CDR3 DNA sequence: TGTGCCAGCAGTTACTCGGGACAGGGGAACGAGCAGTACTTC. Encoded protein: CASSYSGQGNEQYF.

This clonotype was counted ten times or more. V is TRBV20-1 and J is TRBJ1-2; no clear D gene. CDR1 and CDR2 from the germline V gene are DFQATT and SNEGSKA (reference sequence). There are 12 residues in the CDR3. The V and J ends lost 2 bases and 4 bases respectively, with 8 bases between them. CDR3 nucleotides: TGCAGTGCTAGAAGCTACGTCTATGGCTACACCTTC. Translation gives CSARSYVYGYTF.

This clonotype was recorded at least ten times. The rearrangement uses TRBV20-1 and TRBJ2-5, with 12 bases that match TRBD2. The CDR3 is made up of 15 amino acids. The V gene's germline CDR1 is DFQATT and CDR2 SNEGSKA (reference sequence). V lost 5 bases, J lost 1 base, and 5 bases stayed unmatched. The CDR3 nucleotides are TGCAGTGCTTCCGGACTAGCGGGGATCCAAGAGACCCAGTACTTC. It translates to CSASGLAGIQETQYF.